One and the same sample provided the 17 T cell receptor beta chains below, sequenced in a study of cytomegalovirus exposure and HLA in healthy donors. It was with 60 Vbeta and 13 Jbeta primers that the PCR ran. This table comes from immunoSEQ multiplex PCR, and its TCRdb copy is limited to in-frame clones, with some not included. The table includes approximately 140,000 clones, roughly 77% detected once. The sequenced material came from PBMCs. These receptors were obtained from a woman aged 40-49 years in good health and CMV-seropositive.

The chain employs TRBV13 and TRBJ1-1; 7 nucleotides align to TRBD1. This CDR3 has 12 residues. V shed 5 bases and J 11 bases; nucleotides not matched to a gene: 8. Germline CDR1 is PRHDT and CDR2 is FYEKMQ (reference sequence). The CDR3 nucleotides are TGTGCCAGCAGCGCCCGACAGGGTCAGGCTTTCTTT. Translating it yields CASSARQGQAFF.

The V gene is TRBV29-1, the J gene TRBJ2-1, with TRBD1 identical over 10 bases. Trimming at V came to 4 bases and at J to 6 bases, leaving 3 bases not matched to a gene. Germline CDR1 reads SQVTM; CDR2 reads ANQGSEA. There are 13 residues in the CDR3. CDR3 in amino acids: CSVGQGAINEQFF. The CDR3 nucleotides read TGCAGCGTTGGACAGGGGGCTATCAATGAGCAGTTCTTC.

This chain connects TRBV19 to TRBJ2-5; 11 bases map to TRBD2. The V gene's germline CDR1 is LNHDA and CDR2 SQIVND (reference sequence). The CDR3 loop spans 17 amino acids. The V segment lost 4 bases and the J segment 5 bases; nucleotides outside the gene matches: 12. CDR3 loop: CASSSRQGLAVRETQYF. The CDR3 DNA sequence: TGTGCCAGTAGTAGCCGACAGGGACTAGCGGTGCGGGAGACCCAGTACTTC.

This clone was seen a few times. The chain links TRBV11-2 to TRBJ2-7, with 9 bases matching TRBD1. CDR3 length equals 17 residues. The V gene end was trimmed by 5 bases and the J gene end by 2 bases; junction bases not matched to a gene: 13. CDR1 and CDR2 (germline): SGHAT, FQNNGV. The CDR3 DNA reads TGTGCCAGCAGCACCGACCGCCGGGACAGGGTAACCTACGAGCAGTACTTC. Amino acids: CASSTDRRDRVTYEQYF.

A few counts support this clone. The chain uses TRBV5-1 and TRBJ2-6, with a possible D match to TRBD2 (6 bases). The CDR3 runs 16 residues. Trimming removed 1 base from V and 0 bases from J, with 8 bases in between. In germline, CDR1 is SGHRS, CDR2 YFSETQ. In nucleotides, the CDR3 is TGCGCCAGCAGCTTGAACGGGGGCTCTGGGGCCAACGTCCTGACTTTC. Its protein product is CASSLNGGSGANVLTF.

The chain recombines TRBV9 with TRBJ2-1; 8 positions agree with TRBD2. V was clipped by 4 bases and J by 2 bases; unmatched bases: 8. CDR3 length: 16 amino acids. CDR1 SGDLS and CDR2 YYNGEE come from the germline V gene. Here the CDR3 DNA reads TGTGCCAGCAGCCCCAAGGGCGGGGGGACCTACAATGAGCAGTTCTTC. Its translation is CASSPKGGGTYNEQFF.

The chain recombines TRBV30 with TRBJ2-7; unclear D gene. CDR1 and CDR2 (germline): GTSNPN, SVGIG (reference sequence). The CDR3 is made up of 11 amino acids. Trimming stripped 1 base from V and 5 bases from J, with 6 bases between. The CDR3: CAWSGRDEQYF. The DNA for the CDR3 is TGTGCCTGGAGTGGCCGGGACGAGCAGTACTTC.

In this sample, this clone turned up once. The rearrangement links TRBV15 to TRBJ1-1; TRBD1 might be the D (6 bases). The CDR3 is made up of 14 amino acids. CDR1 LNHNV and CDR2 YYDKDF come from the germline V gene (reference sequence). Trimming stripped 3 bases from V and 0 bases from J, with 8 bases between. In DNA form, the CDR3 reads TGTGCCACCAGCAGTGGGGGCCTGAACACTGAAGCTTTCTTT. Translation: CATSSGGLNTEAFF.

V is TRBV7-9 and J is TRBJ2-1, with TRBD2 matching 11 bases. There are 13 residues in the CDR3. V gave up 11 bases and J gave up 8 bases; unmatched junction bases: 8. Looked up from germline, CDR1 is SEHNR and CDR2 is FQNEAQ (reference sequence). The CDR3: CAQRVSGGDEQFF. For the CDR3, the DNA is TGTGCCCAACGTGTTAGCGGGGGGGATGAGCAGTTCTTC.

Here the CDR3 reads CASSLMEGQSHQPQHF. The CDR3 region has the DNA TGTGCCAGCAGCTTAATGGAGGGTCAAAGCCATCAGCCCCAGCATTTT. The V and J genes are TRBV7-8 and TRBJ1-5; no definite D call. V was cut by 2 bases and J by 5 bases, with 16 bases left in between. CDR3 size: 16 residues. The V gene's germline CDR1 is SGHVS and CDR2 FQNEAQ.

The CDR3 nucleotides are TGTGCCAGCCGCCGGGAGACCCAGTACTTC. The encoded protein is CASRRETQYF. This sequence joins TRBV2 and TRBJ2-5, with no clear D. The CDR3 spans 10 residues. V lost 8 bases, J lost 5 bases, and 6 bases lay in between. Germline V gene data show CDR1 as SNHLY and CDR2 as FYNNEI. The full variable domain, its missing parts supplied by reference TRBV2 and TRBJ2-5, is EPEVTQTPSHQVTQMGQEVILRCVPISNHLYFYWYRQILGQKVEFLVSFYNNEISEKSEIFDDQFSVERPDGSNFTLKIRSTKLEDSAMYFCASRRETQYFGPGTRLLVL.

CDR3 region: CASSYQDLNTEAFF. CDR3 DNA: TGTGCCAGCAGTTACCAGGACTTGAACACTGAAGCTTTCTTT. The rearrangement links TRBV6-6 to TRBJ1-1; D remains unclear. The germline V gene has CDR1 MNHNY and CDR2 SVGAGI (reference sequence). Trimming took off 2 bases at V and 0 bases at J, with 7 bases between the two ends. This CDR3 comprises 14 residues.

The V call is TRBV10-3, the J call TRBJ2-7; possibly TRBD1 for D (6 bases). The germline CDR1 and CDR2 sequences are ENHRY and SYGVKD. V lost 5 bases, J lost 0 bases, and 20 bases lay in between. This CDR3 is 17 amino acids long. CDR3 protein: CAISPRGSHSSSYEQYF. The CDR3 nucleotides are TGTGCCATCAGTCCTAGGGGGAGCCACTCAAGCTCCTACGAGCAGTACTTC.

This sequence joins TRBV7-2 and TRBJ1-5; 7 bases are a match to TRBD1. The junction had 7 bases not matched to a gene; V was cut back by 6 bases and J by 5 bases. The CDR3 sequence is 14 residues long. Germline CDR1 SGHTA, CDR2 FQGNSA. The CDR3 loop reads CASSRTGRDQPQHF. As DNA, the CDR3 is TGTGCCAGCAGTCGGACAGGCCGAGATCAGCCCCAGCATTTT.

In its sample, this clone was seen a few times. The chain joins TRBV7-9 to TRBJ1-4, with D perhaps TRBD1 (5 bases). The V gene lost 3 bases and the J gene lost 8 bases, with 10 bases spanning the gap. Per the germline V gene, CDR1 is SEHNR and CDR2 is FQNEAQ (reference sequence). The CDR3 consists of 13 residues. Here the CDR3 reads CASSLWGSEKLFF. CDR3 sequence (DNA): TGTGCCAGCAGCTTGTGGGGCTCAGAAAAACTGTTTTTT. Drawing the rest from reference TRBV7-9 and TRBJ1-4, the complete variable domain is DTGVSQNPRHKITKRGQNVTFRCDPISEHNRLYWYRQTLGQGPEFLTYFQNEAQLEKSRLLSDRFSAERPKGSFSTLEIQRTEQGDSAMYLCASSLWGSEKLFFGSGTQLSVL.

DNA of the CDR3: TGTGCCAGCAGCTCGGGGACAGGGTCTTATGGCTACACCTTC. This gives the protein CASSSGTGSYGYTF. The gene calls are TRBV7-2 and TRBJ1-2; 9 positions agree with TRBD1. The germline CDR1 and CDR2 sequences are SGHTA and FQGNSA. This CDR3 contains 14 residues. The V segment lost 4 bases and the J segment 5 bases; nucleotides outside the gene matches: 5.

The V call is TRBV2, the J call TRBJ2-7; 14 bases are a match to TRBD2. The trim removed 4 bases at V and 2 bases at J, leaving 4 bases unmatched. CDR1 SNHLY and CDR2 FYNNEI come from the germline V gene. The CDR3 contains 16 residues. The CDR3 sequence: CASSGTSGGFAYEQYF. The CDR3 coding sequence is TGTGCCAGCAGTGGGACTAGCGGGGGGTTTGCCTACGAGCAGTACTTC. The variable domain in full, completed from reference TRBV2 and TRBJ2-7, reads EPEVTQTPSHQVTQMGQEVILRCVPISNHLYFYWYRQILGQKVEFLVSFYNNEISEKSEIFDDQFSVERPDGSNFTLKIRSTKLEDSAMYFCASSGTSGGFAYEQYFGPGTRLTVT.